Presented here are 21 T cell receptor beta chains from one specimen sequenced in a study of cytomegalovirus exposure and HLA in healthy donors. PCR used 60 Vbeta primers and 13 Jbeta primers. Produced via immunoSEQ multiplex PCR; TCRdb's table is partial and in-frame only. The table shows some 140,000 clones, with approximately 80% occurring only once. The sequenced material came from PBMCs. These receptors were obtained from a woman aged 35 to 49 in good health and CMV-seronegative.

The genes are TRBV2 and TRBJ2-2; D gene ambiguous. Germline CDR1 reads SNHLY; CDR2 reads FYNNEI. The CDR3 is made up of 15 amino acids. V was trimmed by 0 bases and J by 3 bases, leaving 8 bases between them. The CDR3 DNA follows: TGTGCCAGCAGTGAAGCGCGTCGGGACACCGGGGAGCTGTTTTTT. Translated: CASSEARRDTGELFF. Looking up the rest from reference TRBV2 and TRBJ2-2 gives the full variable domain: EPEVTQTPSHQVTQMGQEVILRCVPISNHLYFYWYRQILGQKVEFLVSFYNNEISEKSEIFDDQFSVERPDGSNFTLKIRSTKLEDSAMYFCASSEARRDTGELFFGEGSRLTVL.

This sequence joins TRBV13 and TRBJ1-4, with TRBD1 as a possible D gene (5 bases). The CDR3 sequence is 16 residues long. Per the germline V gene, CDR1 is PRHDT and CDR2 is FYEKMQ (reference sequence). V was pared by 0 bases and J by 7 bases, with 15 bases between. The CDR3, as DNA: TGTGCCAGCAGCTTAGGACGGGCAGGGATTGGTGAAAAACTGTTTTTT. Amino acids: CASSLGRAGIGEKLFF.

The rearrangement uses TRBV6-6 and TRBJ2-7, with 8 bases aligning to TRBD2. CDR3 length equals 15 residues. With V trimmed by 8 bases and J by 3 bases, 12 bases remained unmatched. Germline V lookup: CDR1 MNHNY, CDR2 SVGAGI (reference sequence). DNA of the CDR3: TGTGCCAGCCGACACTCAGGGCTAGCGGGCTACGAGCAGTACTTC. It translates to CASRHSGLAGYEQYF.

The V and J genes are TRBV5-6 and TRBJ1-1, with 7 positions matching TRBD1. This CDR3 region has 15 residues. The J segment lost 3 bases and the V segment lost 1 base, leaving 6 bases of the junction unmatched. The V gene's germline CDR1 is SGHDT and CDR2 YYEEEE. The CDR3, as DNA: TGTGCCAGCAGCTTGAGGGGGCTCGGAGACACTGAAGCTTTCTTT. Protein: CASSLRGLGDTEAFF.

The V call is TRBV7-9, the J call TRBJ1-2, with TRBD1 identical over 9 bases. Germline assignment: CDR1 SEHNR and CDR2 FQNEAQ (reference sequence). V shed 5 bases, J shed 8 bases, and the junction held 6 bases outside the gene matches. The CDR3 extends over 13 amino acids. This CDR3 reads CASSQGQGIGYTF. The DNA of the CDR3 is TGTGCCAGCAGCCAGGGACAGGGTATCGGCTACACCTTC.

V is TRBV19 and J is TRBJ1-1; D gene ambiguous. The CDR3 length is 13 residues. With 1 base removed from V and 2 bases from J, the gap between germline ends came to 5 bases. CDR1 LNHDA and CDR2 SQIVND come from the germline V gene (reference sequence). This CDR3 is CASSIARNTEAFF. Here the CDR3 DNA reads TGTGCCAGTAGTATAGCGCGCAACACTGAAGCTTTCTTT.

This clone was counted a few times. DNA of the CDR3: TGTGCCAGCAGTGGGAGGAGGCTAGCTAAGTCAGAGACCCAGTACTTC. It codes for CASSGRRLAKSETQYF. The chain couples TRBV6-1 to TRBJ2-5, with a weak D call TRBD2 (5 bases). The CDR3 spans 16 residues. Between the trimmed V and J ends, which lost 4 bases and 4 bases, there was a span of 19 bases. CDR1 MNHNS and CDR2 SASEGT come from the germline V gene.

This chain connects TRBV28 to TRBJ1-2; 10 bases map to TRBD1. The germline V gene encodes CDR1 MDHEN and CDR2 SYDVKM. The CDR3 runs to 15 residues. V was clipped by 5 bases and J by 5 bases; unmatched bases: 8. Here the CDR3 DNA reads TGTGCCAGCAGTCCCCGACAGGGGGCCAAATATGGCTACACCTTC. This translates into CASSPRQGAKYGYTF.

V and J are TRBV28 and TRBJ2-5, with D perhaps TRBD2 (5 bases). Germline CDR1 MDHEN, CDR2 SYDVKM. The V gene lost 3 bases and the J gene lost 3 bases, with 14 bases spanning the gap. The CDR3 length is 15 residues. The chain's CDR3 is CASSLGRVGEETQYF. CDR3 coding DNA: TGTGCCAGCAGTTTGGGTCGAGTGGGAGAAGAGACCCAGTACTTC.

This chain joins TRBV19 and TRBJ1-1; perhaps TRBD1 as D (5 bases). With 5 bases removed from V and 1 base from J, the gap between germline ends came to 8 bases. Germline-derived CDR1 and CDR2 are LNHDA and SQIVND (reference sequence). CDR3 length: 13 residues. The CDR3 bases are TGTGCCAGTAGTCCCACAGGGAACACTGAAGCTTTCTTT. This encodes CASSPTGNTEAFF.

The chain combines TRBV5-1 with TRBJ1-2, with TRBD1 identical over 8 bases. This CDR3 is built from 14 residues. Germline lookup yields CDR1 SGHRS and CDR2 YFSETQ. The trim removed 0 bases at V and 7 bases at J, leaving 5 bases unmatched. The CDR3 is CASSLVQGATGYTF. CDR3 nucleotides: TGCGCCAGCAGCTTGGTTCAGGGGGCTACTGGCTACACCTTC.

CDR3 DNA: TGTGCCAGCAGCTTCAACTACAATGAGCAGTTCTTC. Protein product: CASSFNYNEQFF. The V and J genes are TRBV7-9 and TRBJ2-1; D is uncertain. The germline V gene encodes CDR1 SEHNR and CDR2 FQNEAQ (reference sequence). With 3 bases removed from V and 3 bases from J, the gap between germline ends came to 3 bases. CDR3 length: 12 residues. The full variable domain, its missing parts supplied by reference TRBV7-9 and TRBJ2-1, is DTGVSQNPRHKITKRGQNVTFRCDPISEHNRLYWYRQTLGQGPEFLTYFQNEAQLEKSRLLSDRFSAERPKGSFSTLEIQRTEQGDSAMYLCASSFNYNEQFFGPGTRLTVL.

The V and J genes are TRBV5-6 and TRBJ2-7, with 11 bases lining up with TRBD2. This CDR3 is built from 16 residues. Germline CDR1 is SGHDT and CDR2 is YYEEEE. V lost 3 bases and J lost 6; bases outside the gene matches: 11. In nucleotides, the CDR3 is TGTGCCAGCAGCTGGCGGTTAGCGGGAGGGCCCGGCGAGCAGTACTTC. This translates into CASSWRLAGGPGEQYF.

The gene calls are TRBV30 and TRBJ1-5; 7 nucleotides line up with TRBD1. The CDR3 is 15 amino acids. V dropped 2 bases and J dropped 1; count of bases not matched to a gene: 5. Germline values: CDR1 GTSNPN, CDR2 SVGIG (reference sequence). The CDR3 sequence is CAWSYRGSSNQPQHF. DNA of the CDR3: TGTGCCTGGAGTTACAGGGGTTCGAGCAATCAGCCCCAGCATTTT.

This chain connects TRBV5-6 to TRBJ1-2; a weak D match, TRBD1 (6 bases). Germline CDR1 and CDR2: SGHDT and YYEEEE. The length of the CDR3 is 13 residues. The V and J ends lost 1 base and 7 bases respectively, with 11 bases between them. The CDR3 loop is CASSLQGPGGYTF. For the CDR3, the DNA is TGTGCCAGCAGCTTGCAGGGGCCAGGTGGCTACACCTTC.

The chain recombines TRBV2 with TRBJ1-6; possibly TRBD1 for D (6 bases). Trimming took off 4 bases at V and 10 bases at J, with 17 bases between the two ends. The CDR3 contains 15 residues. Germline CDR1 SNHLY, CDR2 FYNNEI. The CDR3 protein is CASSVGGAGSSPLHF. CDR3 nucleotide sequence: TGTGCCAGCAGTGTAGGGGGAGCGGGGAGCTCACCCCTCCACTTT.

This clone was counted only a few times. The V gene is TRBV28, the J gene TRBJ1-1; 10 nucleotides align to TRBD1. After removal of 7 bases from V and 5 bases from J, the junction contained 1 base not matched to a gene. Germline CDR1 MDHEN, CDR2 SYDVKM. The CDR3 is 12 residues long. The chain's CDR3 is CASTDRGTEAFF. In DNA, the CDR3 is TGTGCCAGCACGGACAGGGGGACTGAAGCTTTCTTT.

This clone was picked up one time. The J gene is TRBJ2-7, the V gene TRBV6-5, with 7 bases identical to TRBD1. Germline-derived CDR1 and CDR2 are MNHEY and SVGAGI. The CDR3 is 15 residues long. Unmatched junction bases numbered 5, after V lost 0 bases and J lost 3 bases. Here the CDR3 reads CASSYSTGDGYEQYF. The CDR3 nucleotides read TGTGCCAGCAGTTACTCCACAGGGGACGGCTACGAGCAGTACTTC.

The rearrangement uses TRBV5-1 and TRBJ2-5; no firm D call. This CDR3 contains 11 residues. The V end was cut by 5 bases, the J end by 5 bases, with 7 bases between. CDR1 is SGHRS and CDR2 is YFSETQ in the germline V gene. DNA of the CDR3: TGCGCCAGCAGTTTCCAGGAGACCCAGTACTTC. Amino acids: CASSFQETQYF.

This clone has only one observation. In DNA, the CDR3 is TGCGCCAGCAGCCTGGGACAGGGGGCGATAATCCCTGAAGCTTTCTTT. Translation gives CASSLGQGAIIPEAFF. J is TRBJ1-1 and V is TRBV5-1; 12 bases map to TRBD1. The germline CDR1 and CDR2 sequences are SGHRS and YFSETQ. This CDR3 has 16 residues. V dropped 4 bases and J dropped 6; count of bases not matched to a gene: 10.

The gene calls are TRBV5-4 and TRBJ1-2, with 8 nucleotides matching TRBD1. With 5 bases clipped from V and 4 bases from J, the junction kept 4 bases outside the gene matches. The germline CDR1 and CDR2 sequences are SGHNT and YYREEE (reference sequence). The CDR3 consists of 13 residues. DNA of the CDR3: TGTGCCAGCAGTACAGGACAGGGCTATGGCTACACCTTC. As protein: CASSTGQGYGYTF.